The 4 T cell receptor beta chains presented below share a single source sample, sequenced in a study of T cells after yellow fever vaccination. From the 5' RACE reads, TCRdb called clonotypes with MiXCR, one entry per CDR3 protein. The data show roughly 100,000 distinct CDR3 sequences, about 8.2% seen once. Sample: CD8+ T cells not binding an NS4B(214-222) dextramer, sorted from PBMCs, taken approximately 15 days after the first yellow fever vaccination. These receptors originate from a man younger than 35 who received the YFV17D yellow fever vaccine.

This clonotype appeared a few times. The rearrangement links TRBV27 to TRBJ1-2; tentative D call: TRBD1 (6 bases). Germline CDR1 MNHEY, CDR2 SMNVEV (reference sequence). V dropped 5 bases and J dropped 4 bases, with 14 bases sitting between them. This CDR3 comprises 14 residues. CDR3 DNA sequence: TGTGCCAGCAGTCCCAAGGGGGGCGCCTATGGCTACACCTTC. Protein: CASSPKGGAYGYTF.

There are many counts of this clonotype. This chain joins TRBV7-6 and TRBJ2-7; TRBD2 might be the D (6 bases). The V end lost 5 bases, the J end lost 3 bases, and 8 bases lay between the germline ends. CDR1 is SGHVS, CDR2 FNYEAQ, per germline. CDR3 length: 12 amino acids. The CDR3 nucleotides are TGTGCCAGCAGCCCGGGACTCTACGAGCAGTACTTC. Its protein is CASSPGLYEQYF.

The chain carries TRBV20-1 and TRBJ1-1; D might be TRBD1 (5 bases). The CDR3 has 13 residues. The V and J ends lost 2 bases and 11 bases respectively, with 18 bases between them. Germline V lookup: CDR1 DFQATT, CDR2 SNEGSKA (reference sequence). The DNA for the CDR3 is TGCAGTGCTAGAAACGGGGACTCCAACGCGGCTTTCTTT. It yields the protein CSARNGDSNAAFF.

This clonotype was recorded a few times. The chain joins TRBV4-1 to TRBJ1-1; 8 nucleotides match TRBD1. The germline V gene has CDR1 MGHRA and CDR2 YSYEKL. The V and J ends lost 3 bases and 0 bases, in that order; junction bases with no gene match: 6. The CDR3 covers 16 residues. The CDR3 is CASSQIQGVLNTEAFF. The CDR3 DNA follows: TGCGCCAGCAGCCAGATACAGGGGGTACTGAACACTGAAGCTTTCTTT.